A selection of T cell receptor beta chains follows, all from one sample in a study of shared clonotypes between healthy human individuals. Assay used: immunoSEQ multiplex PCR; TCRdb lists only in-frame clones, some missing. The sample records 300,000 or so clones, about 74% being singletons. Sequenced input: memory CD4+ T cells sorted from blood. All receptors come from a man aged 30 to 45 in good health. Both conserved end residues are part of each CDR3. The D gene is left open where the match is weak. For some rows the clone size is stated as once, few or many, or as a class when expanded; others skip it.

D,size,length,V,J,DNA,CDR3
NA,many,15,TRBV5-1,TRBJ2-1,TGCGCCAGCAGCTCGGCCGGGATTGGAGGCAATGAGCAGTTCTTC,CASSSAGIGGNEQFF
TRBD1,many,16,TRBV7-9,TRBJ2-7,TGTGCCAGCAGCTTCCCGACCGGGACAGGGGCCTACGAGCAGTACTTC,CASSFPTGTGAYEQYF
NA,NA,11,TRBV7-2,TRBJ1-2,TGTGCCAGCAGCTTAGACGGTGGCTACACCTTC,CASSLDGGYTF
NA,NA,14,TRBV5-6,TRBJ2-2,TGTGCCAGCAGCTTGGTTTGGGACGCCGGGGAGCTGTTTTTT,CASSLVWDAGELFF
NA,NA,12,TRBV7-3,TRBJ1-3,TGTGCCAGCAGCTTAACGGGGGACACCATATATTTT,CASSLTGDTIYF
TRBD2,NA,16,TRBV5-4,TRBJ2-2,TGTGCCAGCAGCTTCGGACTAGCGGGAGTGATCGGGGAGCTGTTTTTT,CASSFGLAGVIGELFF
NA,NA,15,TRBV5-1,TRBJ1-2,TGCGCCAGCAGCCAGCCGCCCGGGGGGAGCGGGGGCTACACCTTC,CASSQPPGGSGGYTF
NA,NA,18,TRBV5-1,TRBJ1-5,TGCGCCAGCAGCCTGAGATCACGGACAGAATATAGCAATCAGCCCCAGCATTTT,CASSLRSRTEYSNQPQHF
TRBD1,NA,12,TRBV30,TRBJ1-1,TGTGCCTGGAGAGGGGGCAGCCAAGAAGCTTTCTTT,CAWRGGSQEAFF
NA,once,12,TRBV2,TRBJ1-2,TGTGCCAGCAGTGAAATGGACTATGGCTACACCTTC,CASSEMDYGYTF
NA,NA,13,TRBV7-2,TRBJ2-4,TGTGCCAGCAGCCAGAGCGAGAAAAACATTCAGTACTTC,CASSQSEKNIQYF
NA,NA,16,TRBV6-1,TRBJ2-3,TGTGCCAGCAGTGCCCTCACGGGCGCTAGCACAGATACGCAGTATTTT,CASSALTGASTDTQYF
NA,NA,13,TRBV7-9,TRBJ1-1,TGTGCCAGCAGGGATTACAGGGACACTGAAGCTTTCTTT,CASRDYRDTEAFF
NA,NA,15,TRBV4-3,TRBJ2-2,TGCGCCAGCAGCCGAGGGGATGCGAACACCGGGGAGCTGTTTTTT,CASSRGDANTGELFF
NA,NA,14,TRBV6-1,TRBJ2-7,TGTGCCAGCAGTGATACAGGGAATCCCTACGAGCAGTACTTC,CASSDTGNPYEQYF
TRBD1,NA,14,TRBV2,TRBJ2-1,TGTGCCAGCATCCTGACAGGGACCTACAATGAGCAGTTCTTC,CASILTGTYNEQFF
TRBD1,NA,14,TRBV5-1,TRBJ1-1,TGCGCCAGCAGCATACAGGGGGCGGACACTGAAGCTTTCTTT,CASSIQGADTEAFF
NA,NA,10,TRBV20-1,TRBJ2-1,TGCAGGGTACTCGGCAATGAGCAGTTCTTC,CRVLGNEQFF
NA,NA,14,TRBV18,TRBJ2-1,TGTGCCAGCTCACGAGGCGCGGGGTACAATGAGCAGTTCTTC,CASSRGAGYNEQFF
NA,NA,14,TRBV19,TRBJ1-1,TGTGCCAGTAAAAAAACAGAGCTGGACACTGAAGCTTTCTTT,CASKKTELDTEAFF
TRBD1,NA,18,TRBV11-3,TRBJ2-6,TGTGCCAGCAGCTCAATGGGACAGGGTAGCTCTGGGGCCAACGTCCTGACTTTC,CASSSMGQGSSGANVLTF
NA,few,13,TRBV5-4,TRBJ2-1,TGTGCCAGCAGCTTGGGGGCAGGGGACGAGCAGTTCTTC,CASSLGAGDEQFF
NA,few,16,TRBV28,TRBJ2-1,TGTGCCAGCAGTTCGGTGAGCAGCCCTAATTACAATGAGCAGTTCTTC,CASSSVSSPNYNEQFF
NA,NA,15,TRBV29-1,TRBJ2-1,TGCAGCGTTGACTCTACATCAGGGGGGATCAATGAGCAGTTCTTC,CSVDSTSGGINEQFF
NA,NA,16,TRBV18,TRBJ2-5,TGTGCCAGCTCACCCCCCTCCCCGGGGGCTATAGAGACCCAGTACTTC,CASSPPSPGAIETQYF
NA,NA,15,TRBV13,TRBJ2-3,TGTGCCAGCAGCTCCATGACCATTAGCACAGATACGCAGTATTTT,CASSSMTISTDTQYF
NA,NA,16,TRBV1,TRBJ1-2,TGCACCAGCAGGTTGAGCATTGTGCGAAAGACCTATGGCTACACCTTC,CTSRLSIVRKTYGYTF
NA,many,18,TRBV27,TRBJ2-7,TGTGCCAGCAGTTCCCAAAAAGCGGGCGGACTTAATTCCTACGAGCAGTACTTC,CASSSQKAGGLNSYEQYF
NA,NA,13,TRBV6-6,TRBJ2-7,TGTGCCAGCAGTCTAGGGGTTTCCGTCGAGCAGTACTTC,CASSLGVSVEQYF
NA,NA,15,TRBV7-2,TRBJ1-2,TGTGCCAGCAGCGTCCGTCCGGGATTTAACTATGGCTACACCTTC,CASSVRPGFNYGYTF
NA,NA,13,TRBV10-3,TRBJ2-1,TGTGCCATCCTACCCGGACAAGGCAATGAGCAGTTCTTC,CAILPGQGNEQFF
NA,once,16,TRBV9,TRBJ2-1,TGTGCCAGCAGCGTAGGAGGAGCGTCGGGGAAGGTTGAGCAGTTCTTC,CASSVGGASGKVEQFF
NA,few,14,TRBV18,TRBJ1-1,TGTGCCAGCTCACCACCGGTGGTGAACACTGAAGCTTTCTTT,CASSPPVVNTEAFF
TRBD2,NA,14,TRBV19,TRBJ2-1,TGTGCCAGTACCCCCAGGTCGGGAGGTTGGAGACAGTTCTTC,CASTPRSGGWRQFF
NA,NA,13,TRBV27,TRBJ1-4,TGTGCCAGCAGTCGACGGCCGTCTGAAAAACTGTTTTTT,CASSRRPSEKLFF
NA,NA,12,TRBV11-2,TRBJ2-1,TGTGCCAGCAGCTTATCCGCAAACGGGCAGTTCTTC,CASSLSANGQFF
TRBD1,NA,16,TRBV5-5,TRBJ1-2,TGTGCCAGCAGCTTGGCCCAGGGGGCTGTGGTATATGGCTACACCTTC,CASSLAQGAVVYGYTF
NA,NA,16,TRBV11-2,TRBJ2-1,TGTGCCAGCAGCTTAGGGGCTAGTGGCTTGGGGTATGAGCAGTTCTTC,CASSLGASGLGYEQFF
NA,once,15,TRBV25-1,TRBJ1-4,TGTGCCAGCAGTGACTCGGGCAGGGTAGGCGAAAAACTGTTTTTT,CASSDSGRVGEKLFF
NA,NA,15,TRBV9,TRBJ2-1,TGTGCCAGCAGCGCAGGAAGCGGAATCCACAATGAGCAGTTCTTC,CASSAGSGIHNEQFF
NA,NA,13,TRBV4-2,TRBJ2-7,TGTGCCAGCAGCCAAGCCAATGGGCGCGAGCAGTACTTC,CASSQANGREQYF
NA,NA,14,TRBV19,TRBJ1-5,TGTGCCAGTAGTATACCTACCCCTAATCAGCCCCAGCATTTT,CASSIPTPNQPQHF
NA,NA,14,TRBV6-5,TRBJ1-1,TGTGCCAGCAGTTACTCGACAGGCCTCACTGAAGCTTTCTTT,CASSYSTGLTEAFF
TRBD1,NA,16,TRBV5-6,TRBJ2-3,TGTGCCAGCAGCTGGGGGACAGGGGTTAGTACAGATACGCAGTATTTT,CASSWGTGVSTDTQYF
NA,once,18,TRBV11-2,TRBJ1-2,TGTGCCAGCAGCTTAACCCCCGTAGGGCAGGAGTTAAACTATGGCTACACCTTC,CASSLTPVGQELNYGYTF
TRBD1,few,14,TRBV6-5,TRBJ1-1,TGTGCCAGCAGAGTGACAGGGAGGAACACTGAAGCTTTCTTT,CASRVTGRNTEAFF
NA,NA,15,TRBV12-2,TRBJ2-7,TGTGCAAGTCGCTTAGCGGACGGGATAAGGTACGAGCAGTACTTC,CASRLADGIRYEQYF
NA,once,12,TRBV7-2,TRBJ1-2,TGTGCCAGCAGCTTAGCGCGAGTTGGCTACACCTTC,CASSLARVGYTF
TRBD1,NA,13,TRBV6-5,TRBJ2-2,TGTGCCTGCAGGGGGCTGGACACCGGGGAGCTGTTTTTT,CACRGLDTGELFF
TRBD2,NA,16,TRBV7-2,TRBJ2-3,TGTGCCAGCAGCTTAGGGACTAGCGGATTATCAGATACGCAGTATTTT,CASSLGTSGLSDTQYF
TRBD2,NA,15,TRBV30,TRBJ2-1,TGTGCCTGGGGAGGACGAATAAGGGAGGGCAATGAGCAGTTCTTC,CAWGGRIREGNEQFF
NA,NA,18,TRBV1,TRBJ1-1,TGCACCAGCAGCCGCCCTTCTCCGGGACTGACAATGAACACTGAAGCTTTCTTT,CTSSRPSPGLTMNTEAFF
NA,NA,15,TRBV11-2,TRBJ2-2,TGTGCCAGCAGCTCCGTACAGACTAGTTCCGGGGAGCTGTTTTTT,CASSSVQTSSGELFF